These 17 T cell receptor beta chains share one sample of origin, sequenced in a study of blood T cell repertoires in COVID-19. Generated by immunoSEQ multiplex PCR, the TCRdb table keeps only in-frame clones and is missing some. In the table there are hundreds of thousands of clones, approximately 78% of which are singletons. Sequencing input: PBMCs or T cells enriched from blood (not recorded which). The receptor source for this set is a man aged 35-49 years who had been exposed to COVID-19.

This clone appeared a few times. The V call is TRBV7-9, the J call TRBJ1-1; D may be TRBD1 (5 bases). The V gene's germline CDR1 is SEHNR and CDR2 FQNEAQ (reference sequence). The CDR3 extends over 16 amino acids. The ends were cut back, 2 bases at V and 7 bases at J, with 20 bases in the middle. As DNA, the CDR3 is TGTGCCAGCAGCTTATGGGGCGACAGAGAGAGAGTTGAAGCTTTCTTT. Translation: CASSLWGDRERVEAFF. The whole variable domain, remainder taken from reference TRBV7-9 and TRBJ1-1, is DTGVSQNPRHKITKRGQNVTFRCDPISEHNRLYWYRQTLGQGPEFLTYFQNEAQLEKSRLLSDRFSAERPKGSFSTLEIQRTEQGDSAMYLCASSLWGDRERVEAFFGQGTRLTVV.

This clone was seen a few times. V usage is TRBV7-9 and J usage is TRBJ2-2; a weak D match, TRBD2 (6 bases). Trimming left V 1 base short and J 7 bases short, with 13 bases between. Germline loops: CDR1 SEHNR, CDR2 FQNEAQ (reference sequence). This CDR3 spans 15 amino acids. Here the CDR3 reads CASSLVLGGRGELFF. In DNA, the CDR3 is TGTGCCAGCAGCTTAGTGTTGGGAGGACGCGGGGAGCTGTTTTTT.

The genes are TRBV6-5 and TRBJ1-3; 9 bases agree with TRBD1. V was pared by 4 bases and J by 4 bases, with 5 bases of the junction left unmatched. The germline V gene has CDR1 MNHEY and CDR2 SVGAGI. The CDR3 is 15 amino acids. CDR3: CASSFYRGPGNTIYF. DNA of the CDR3: TGTGCCAGCAGTTTCTACAGGGGGCCGGGAAACACCATATATTTT.

The chain links TRBV5-8 to TRBJ1-1, with D possibly being TRBD1 (6 bases). Germline V gene sequence: CDR1 SGHTS, CDR2 YDEGEE. Trimming took 2 bases from V and 6 from J, leaving 11 bases between them. CDR3 length equals 13 residues. CDR3 in DNA: TGTGCCAGCAGCTTTCAGGGGATGGCTGAAGCTTTCTTT. As protein: CASSFQGMAEAFF.

This chain uses TRBV19 with TRBJ1-2; 7 bases match TRBD1. Germline values: CDR1 LNHDA, CDR2 SQIVND (reference sequence). The CDR3 covers 14 residues. Trimming cost V 8 bases and J 5 bases; bases outside gene matches: 11. The CDR3 loop is CASESLTGLYGYTF. The CDR3 DNA follows: TGTGCCAGTGAAAGCTTGACAGGGCTTTATGGCTACACCTTC.

The V call is TRBV10-1, the J call TRBJ2-7; D perhaps matches TRBD1 (6 bases). Looked up from germline, CDR1 is WNHNN and CDR2 is SYGVQD (reference sequence). V lost 6 bases, J lost 0 bases, and 15 bases lay in between. This CDR3 is built from 15 residues. This CDR3 reads CASSQSGTTSYEQYF. CDR3 bases: TGCGCCAGCAGCCAATCCGGGACAACCTCCTACGAGCAGTACTTC.

The genes are TRBV5-6 and TRBJ2-1, with 12 bases matching TRBD2. The CDR3 has 19 residues. The trim removed 5 bases at V and 0 bases at J, leaving 12 bases unmatched. Germline CDR1 is SGHDT and CDR2 is YYEEEE. As DNA, the CDR3 is TGTGCCAGCAGTACAGGACTAGCGGGATATAGGAGCTCCTACAATGAGCAGTTCTTC. Translation gives CASSTGLAGYRSSYNEQFF. Full variable domain (outside the CDR3, taken from reference TRBV5-6 and TRBJ2-1): DAGVTQSPTHLIKTRGQQVTLRCSPKSGHDTVSWYQQALGQGPQFIFQYYEEEERQRGNFPDRFSGHQFPNYSSELNVNALLLGDSALYLCASSTGLAGYRSSYNEQFFGPGTRLTVL.

This clone was found many times. This chain joins TRBV6-1 and TRBJ2-3, with D tentatively TRBD1 (5 bases). V lost 2 bases and J lost 8, with 17 bases in between. The CDR3 contains 15 residues. Germline loops: CDR1 MNHNS, CDR2 SASEGT. The CDR3 coding sequence is TGTGCCAGCAGTGAAACGGGCAGGGTAATAGGTACGCAGTATTTT. It is translated as CASSETGRVIGTQYF.

J is TRBJ2-1 and V is TRBV30, with TRBD2 matching 8 bases. The CDR3 runs to 13 residues. V was pared by 0 bases and J by 10 bases, with 5 bases of the junction left unmatched. The germline gives CDR1 GTSNPN, CDR2 SVGIG (reference sequence). CDR3 nucleotide sequence: TGTGCCTGGAGTGTAGGACTAGCTGGCGAGCAGTTCTTC. It yields the protein CAWSVGLAGEQFF.

As regards this clone: Relative to the germline gene, one junction end is altered; a read error may explain this. CDR3 nucleotide sequence: TGTGCCAGCAGCGTAGAGTCACGGGACAGCTTCCTTAGCTTC. It is translated as CASSVESRDSFLSF. The gene calls are TRBV9 and TRBJ1-2, with TRBD1 matching 7 bases. Germline CDR1 reads SGDLS; CDR2 reads YYNGEE. The CDR3 totals 14 residues. Supplemented by reference TRBV9 and TRBJ1-2, the full variable domain reads DSGVTQTPKHLITATGQRVTLRCSPRSGDLSVYWYQQSLDQGLQFLIQYYNGEERAKGNILERFSAQQFPDLHSELNLSSLELGDSALYFCASSVESRDSFLSFGSGTRLTVV.

The chain employs TRBV5-4 and TRBJ2-1, with TRBD1 matching over 7 bases. The CDR3 consists of 16 residues. The J segment lost 3 bases and the V segment lost 0 bases, leaving 6 bases of the junction unmatched. Per the germline V gene, CDR1 is SGHNT and CDR2 is YYREEE (reference sequence). CDR3 in DNA: TGTGCCAGCAGCTTGGGCACAGGGGCAAACTACAATGAGCAGTTCTTC. This codes for CASSLGTGANYNEQFF.

The chain is built from TRBV6-2 or TRBV6-3 and TRBJ2-1, with D perhaps TRBD2 (5 bases). Trimming removed 4 bases at V and 8 bases at J, with 6 bases between. Per germline, CDR1 MNHEY and CDR2 SVGEGT. The length of the CDR3 is 11 residues. CDR3 coding DNA: TGTGCCAGCAGTTCCGGGGATGAGCAGTTCTTC. Its translation: CASSSGDEQFF.

This sequence joins TRBV9 and TRBJ2-1; 7 nucleotides agree with TRBD2. The junction had 4 bases not matched to a gene; V was cut back by 0 bases and J by 4 bases. This CDR3 spans 15 amino acids. The V gene's germline CDR1 is SGDLS and CDR2 YYNGEE. CDR3 DNA sequence: TGTGCCAGCAGCGTAGGGCTAGCGGAGTACAATGAGCAGTTCTTC. Translation gives CASSVGLAEYNEQFF.

The rearrangement uses TRBV9 and TRBJ1-4, with 8 bases matching TRBD1. Germline lookup yields CDR1 SGDLS and CDR2 YYNGEE. The CDR3 runs 15 residues. With V trimmed by 0 bases and J by 6 bases, 4 bases remained unmatched. The CDR3 loop is CASSVASGGDEKLFF. The CDR3 DNA is TGTGCCAGCAGCGTAGCATCAGGGGGCGATGAAAAACTGTTTTTT.

The V gene is TRBV30, the J gene TRBJ1-5; D might be TRBD1 (6 bases). V was cut by 0 bases and J by 5 bases, with 14 bases left in between. The germline V gene encodes CDR1 GTSNPN and CDR2 SVGIG (reference sequence). The CDR3 has 15 residues. The CDR3 reads CAWSVGFKGDQPQHF. Written as DNA, the CDR3 is TGTGCCTGGAGTGTTGGATTCAAGGGGGATCAGCCCCAGCATTTT.

CDR3 sequence (DNA): TGTGCCAGCAGCTCCTCGACTAGCCCCCCCAACAATGAGCAGTTCTTC. It is translated as CASSSSTSPPNNEQFF. The genes are TRBV7-2 and TRBJ2-1; the match to TRBD2 covers 7 bases. CDR3 length: 16 amino acids. Germline V gives CDR1 SGHTA, CDR2 FQGNSA. The V gene end was trimmed by 4 bases and the J gene end by 5 bases; junction bases not matched to a gene: 11.

Only one count was recorded for this clone. This chain uses TRBV24-1 with TRBJ2-2; 7 nucleotides align to TRBD1. Germline trimming cut 4 bases from V and 4 bases from J; bases unmatched to any gene: 5. Per the germline V gene, CDR1 is KGHDR and CDR2 is SFDVKD. The CDR3 has 15 residues. The CDR3 nucleotides are TGTGCCACCAGTGAGGAAGACAGGGTCACCGGGGAGCTGTTTTTT. Its protein is CATSEEDRVTGELFF.